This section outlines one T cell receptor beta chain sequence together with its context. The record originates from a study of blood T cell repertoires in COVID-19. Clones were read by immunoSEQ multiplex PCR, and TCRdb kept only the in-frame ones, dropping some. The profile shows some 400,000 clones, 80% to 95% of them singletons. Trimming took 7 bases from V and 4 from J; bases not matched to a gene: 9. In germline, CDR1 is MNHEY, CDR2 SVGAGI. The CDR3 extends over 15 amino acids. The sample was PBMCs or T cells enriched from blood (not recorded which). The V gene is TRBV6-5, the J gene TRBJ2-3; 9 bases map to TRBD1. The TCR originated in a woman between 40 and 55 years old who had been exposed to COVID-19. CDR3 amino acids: CASTVGTGRADTQYF. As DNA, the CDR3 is TGTGCCAGCACTGTCGGGACAGGGCGTGCAGATACGCAGTATTTT.